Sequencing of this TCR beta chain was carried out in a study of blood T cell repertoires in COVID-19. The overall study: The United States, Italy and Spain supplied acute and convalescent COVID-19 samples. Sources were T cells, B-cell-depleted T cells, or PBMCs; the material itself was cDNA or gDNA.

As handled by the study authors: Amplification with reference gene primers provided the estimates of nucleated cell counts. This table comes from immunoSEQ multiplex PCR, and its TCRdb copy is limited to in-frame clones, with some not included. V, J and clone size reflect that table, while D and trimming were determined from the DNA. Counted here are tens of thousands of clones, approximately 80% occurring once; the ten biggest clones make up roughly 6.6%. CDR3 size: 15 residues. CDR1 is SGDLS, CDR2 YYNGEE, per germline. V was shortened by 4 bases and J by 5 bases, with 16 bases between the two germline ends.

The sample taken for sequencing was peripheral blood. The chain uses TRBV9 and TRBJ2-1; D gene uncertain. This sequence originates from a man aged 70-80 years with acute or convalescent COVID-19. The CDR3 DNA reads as TGTGCCAGCAGCTTGAGCTATATCGGTAACAATGAGCAGTTCTTC. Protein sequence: CASSLSYIGNNEQFF. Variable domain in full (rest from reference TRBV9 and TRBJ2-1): DSGVTQTPKHLITATGQRVTLRCSPRSGDLSVYWYQQSLDQGLQFLIQYYNGEERAKGNILERFSAQQFPDLHSELNLSSLELGDSALYFCASSLSYIGNNEQFFGPGTRLTVL.